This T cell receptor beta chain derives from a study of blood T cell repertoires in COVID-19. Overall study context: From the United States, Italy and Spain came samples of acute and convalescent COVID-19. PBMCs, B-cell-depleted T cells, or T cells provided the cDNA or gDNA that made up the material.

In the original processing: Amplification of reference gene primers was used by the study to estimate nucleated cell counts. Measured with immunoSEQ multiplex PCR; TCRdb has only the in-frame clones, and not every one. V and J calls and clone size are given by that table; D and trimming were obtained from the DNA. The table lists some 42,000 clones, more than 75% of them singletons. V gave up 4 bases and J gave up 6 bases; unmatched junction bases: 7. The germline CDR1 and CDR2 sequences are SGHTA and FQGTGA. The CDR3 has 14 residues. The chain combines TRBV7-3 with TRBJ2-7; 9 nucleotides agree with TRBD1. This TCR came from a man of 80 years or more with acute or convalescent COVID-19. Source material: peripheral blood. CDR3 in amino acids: CASSSSGQGGEQYF. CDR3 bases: TGTGCCAGCAGCTCCTCGGGACAGGGAGGCGAGCAGTACTTC.